This TCR beta chain came from a study of response to subunit inactivated influenza vaccine (dated by TCRdb to 2017 to 2018). Concerning the study at large: Deep quantitative T cell receptor repertoire profiling was used in the study to track responses to a trivalent subunit inactivated influenza vaccine.

The germline V gene (reference sequence) gives CDR1 as DFQATT and CDR2 as SNEGSKA. Here V drops 0 bases and J drops 0 bases, and the junction holds 4 bases not matched to any gene. The cysteine opens and the phenylalanine closes a CDR3 of 17 amino acids. Left in the record is the CDR3 DNA by itself, 51 bases read in frame from the first base. Library generation was performed with RT-PCR. TCRdb names Illumina HiSeq 2500 as the instrument used. The public reads were run again by TCRdb, first through fastp at Q25 and then through MiXCR, and only productive beta chains were kept. Under each unique CDR3 protein, matching rows form one entry showing the most common genes and DNA. Present in this sample are roughly 630,000 distinct CDR3 sequences, approximately 14% of which were seen just once. The ten largest account for 6% to 9.5% of the sample. In this sample, this clonotype turned up many times. The target of this receptor is not known. No base qualities exist here, and no much larger clone lies one base off it.

Broad study findings and their caveats: The authors proposed that each seasonal influenza vaccination may bring in only a limited number of new T cells.

The source is a man aged 50 or older who received an inactivated influenza vaccine. Donor details come from another sample of the same person, matched by shared clones. The sequencing used PBMCs from blood, collected less than 15 days before vaccination. Recombination joined TRBV20-1 with TRBJ1-3, and TRBD1 aligns with 11 junction nucleotides. The DNA reads TGCAGTGCTAGAGACTGGGGACAGGGGGACTCTGGAAACACCATATATTTT. Its protein reads: CSARDWGQGDSGNTIYF.